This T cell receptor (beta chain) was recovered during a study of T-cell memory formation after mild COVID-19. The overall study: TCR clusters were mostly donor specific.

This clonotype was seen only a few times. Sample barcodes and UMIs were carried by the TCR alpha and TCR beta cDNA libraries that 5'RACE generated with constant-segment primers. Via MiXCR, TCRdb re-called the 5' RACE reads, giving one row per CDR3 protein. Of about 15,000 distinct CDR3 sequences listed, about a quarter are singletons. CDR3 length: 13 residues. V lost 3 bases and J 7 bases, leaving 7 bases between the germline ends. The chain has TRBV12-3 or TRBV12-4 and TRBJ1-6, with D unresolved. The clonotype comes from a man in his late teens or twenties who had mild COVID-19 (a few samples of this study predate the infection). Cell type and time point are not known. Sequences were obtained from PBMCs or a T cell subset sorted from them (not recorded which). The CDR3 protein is CASSFMENSPLHF. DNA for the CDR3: TGTGCCAGCAGTTTTATGGAAAATTCACCCCTCCACTTT.